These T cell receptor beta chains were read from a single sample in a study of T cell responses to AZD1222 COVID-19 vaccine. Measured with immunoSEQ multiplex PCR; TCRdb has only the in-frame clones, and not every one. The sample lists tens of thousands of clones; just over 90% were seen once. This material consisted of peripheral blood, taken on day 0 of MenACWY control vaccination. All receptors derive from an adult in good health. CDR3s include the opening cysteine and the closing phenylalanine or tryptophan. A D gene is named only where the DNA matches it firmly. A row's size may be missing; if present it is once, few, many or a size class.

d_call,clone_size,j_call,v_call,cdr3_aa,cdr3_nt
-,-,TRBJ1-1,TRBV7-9,CASSFYGAWAFF,TGTGCCAGCAGCTTTTACGGCGCCTGGGCTTTCTTT
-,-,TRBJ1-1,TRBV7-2,CASGQYTEAFF,TGTGCCAGCGGTCAGTACACTGAAGCTTTCTTT
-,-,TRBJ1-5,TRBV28,CASTPGGKTNQPQHF,TGTGCCAGCACCCCGGGAGGAAAAACTAATCAGCCCCAGCATTTT
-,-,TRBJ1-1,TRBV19,CASSIFRTRVITRDTEAFF,TGTGCCAGTAGTATATTCCGAACCAGGGTAATTACTCGGGACACTGAAGCTTTCTTT
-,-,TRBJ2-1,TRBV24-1,CATSPQASPNEQFF,TGTGCCACCAGTCCCCAGGCATCTCCCAATGAGCAGTTCTTC
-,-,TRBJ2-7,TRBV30,CAWSVQGRARNEQYF,TGTGCCTGGAGTGTACAGGGCAGGGCAAGGAACGAGCAGTACTTC
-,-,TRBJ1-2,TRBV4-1,CASSHQYVYGYTF,TGCGCCAGCAGCCATCAATACGTCTATGGCTACACCTTC
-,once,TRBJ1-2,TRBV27,CASSQRGAGYTF,TGTGCCAGCAGTCAGCGGGGGGCAGGCTACACCTTC
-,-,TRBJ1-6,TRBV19,CASMGHRGSSYNSPLHF,TGTGCCAGTATGGGGCATCGAGGGAGCTCCTATAATTCACCCCTCCACTTT
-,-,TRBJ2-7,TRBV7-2,CASTPGLGAGFDEQYF,TGTGCCAGCACCCCCGGTTTGGGTGCGGGATTCGACGAGCAGTACTTC
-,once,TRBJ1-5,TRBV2,CASSPDRRNQPQHF,TGTGCCAGCAGTCCAGACAGGCGAAATCAGCCCCAGCATTTT
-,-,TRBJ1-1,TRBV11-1,CASRLIMNTEAFF,TGTGCCAGCAGGCTGATCATGAACACTGAAGCTTTCTTT
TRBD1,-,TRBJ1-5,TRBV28,CASSSAGQGGVQPQHF,TGTGCCAGCAGTTCGGCCGGACAGGGCGGCGTTCAGCCCCAGCATTTT
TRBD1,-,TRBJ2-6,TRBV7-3,CASSMTGSWANVLTF,TGTGCCAGCAGCATGACAGGGTCGTGGGCCAACGTCCTGACTTTC